This record covers a single TCR beta chain. Its antigen remains unknown. Sequencing used immunoSEQ multiplex PCR; TCRdb keeps in-frame clones, though not all of them. The sample consists of 150,000 to 180,000 clones, 75% to 90% of them appearing once. The sample is drawn from a study of cytomegalovirus exposure and HLA in healthy donors. The study's findings and limits: 164 TCR beta chains were listed as cytomegalovirus-associated.

The CDR3 loop spans 14 amino acids. Germline assignment: CDR1 MNHEY and CDR2 SVGAGI. V lost 3 bases and J lost 0; bases outside the gene matches: 1. The chain joins TRBV6-5 to TRBJ1-2; TRBD1 agrees at 7 bases. The receptor's source is a man aged 18 to 29 in good health and CMV-seropositive. Sequenced input: PBMCs. CDR3 nucleotides: TGTGCCAGCAGTTATGGACAGGCTAACTATGGCTACACCTTC. As protein: CASSYGQANYGYTF.